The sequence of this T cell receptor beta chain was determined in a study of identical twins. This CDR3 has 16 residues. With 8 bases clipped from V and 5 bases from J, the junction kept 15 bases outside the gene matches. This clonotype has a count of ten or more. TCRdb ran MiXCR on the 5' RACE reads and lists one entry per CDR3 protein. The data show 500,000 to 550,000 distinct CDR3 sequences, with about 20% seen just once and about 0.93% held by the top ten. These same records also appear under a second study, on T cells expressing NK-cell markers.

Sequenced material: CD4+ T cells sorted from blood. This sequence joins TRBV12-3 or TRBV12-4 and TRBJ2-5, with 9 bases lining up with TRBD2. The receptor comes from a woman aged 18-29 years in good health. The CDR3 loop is CASLRASGIVLETQYF. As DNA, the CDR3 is TGTGCCAGCCTCCGCGCTAGCGGGATCGTATTGGAGACCCAGTACTTC.